The 21 T cell receptor beta chains in this list originate from one sample, sequenced in a study of T-cell memory formation after mild COVID-19. A single record per CDR3 protein comes from TCRdb applying MiXCR to the 5' RACE reads. The sample gives roughly 250,000 distinct CDR3 sequences, around 15% of which show up once; 22% is in the top ten. The sequenced sample consisted of PBMCs or a T cell subset sorted from them (not recorded which). The receptors stem from a man between 18 and 35 years old who had mild COVID-19 (a few samples of this study predate the infection). Cell type and time point are not known.

This chain uses TRBV6-2 or TRBV6-3 with TRBJ2-7; D may be TRBD1 (5 bases). V was shortened by 7 bases and J by 2 bases, with 9 bases between the two germline ends. Germline V lookup: CDR1 MNHEY, CDR2 SVGEGT. The CDR3 is 12 residues long. As DNA, the CDR3 is TGTGCCAGCACAGACAGCACCTACGAGCAGTACGTC. The encoded protein is CASTDSTYEQYV.

The chain links TRBV11-2 to TRBJ1-2; D possibly corresponds to TRBD1 (6 bases). The CDR3 is 13 residues long. Per germline, CDR1 SGHAT and CDR2 FQNNGV. With 3 bases removed from V and 4 bases from J, the gap between germline ends came to 9 bases. CDR3 protein: CASSFDRSYGYTF. CDR3 DNA sequence: TGTGCCAGCAGCTTCGACAGGAGCTATGGCTACACCTTC. Full variable domain (outside the CDR3, taken from reference TRBV11-2 and TRBJ1-2): EAGVAQSPRYKIIEKRQSVAFWCNPISGHATLYWYQQILGQGPKLLIQFQNNGVVDDSQLPKDRFSAERLKGVDSTLKIQPAKLEDSAVYLCASSFDRSYGYTFGSGTRLTVV.

This chain connects TRBV4-1 to TRBJ2-5, with unresolved D. Trimming pared 0 bases from V and 4 bases from J, leaving 18 bases between. Germline V gene lookup returns CDR1 MGHRA and CDR2 YSYEKL. The CDR3 contains 17 residues. The CDR3 DNA sequence: TGCGCCAGCAGCCAAGATCCCGCGGCGCCAGATCGAGAGACCCAGTACTTC. Translated, it gives CASSQDPAAPDRETQYF.

The rearrangement joins TRBV9 to TRBJ2-7; 8 positions agree with TRBD1. J gave up 2 bases and V 3 bases, and 4 bases lay outside the gene matches. This CDR3 comprises 14 residues. Germline V gives CDR1 SGDLS, CDR2 YYNGEE. The CDR3 sequence: CASSAGQAAYEQYF. DNA for the CDR3: TGTGCCAGCAGCGCGGGACAGGCGGCCTACGAGCAGTACTTC.

This clonotype came up a few times. The rearrangement uses TRBV7-2 and TRBJ1-3; no clear D. The V gene lost 2 bases and the J gene lost 2 bases, with 10 bases spanning the gap. The CDR3 loop spans 15 amino acids. Germline loops: CDR1 SGHTA, CDR2 FQGNSA. CDR3 protein: CASSLMGSPGNTIYF. The CDR3 DNA sequence: TGTGCCAGCAGCTTAATGGGTAGCCCTGGAAACACCATATATTTT.

This clonotype has a handful of counts. The chain carries TRBV6-6 and TRBJ1-2; TRBD1 matches 8 bases. The germline V gene encodes CDR1 MNHNY and CDR2 SVGAGI (reference sequence). The CDR3 sequence is 16 residues long. Trimming took 2 bases from V and 0 from J; bases not matched to a gene: 5. As DNA, the CDR3 is TGTGCCAGCAGTTACCGCGGACAGGGAGCTAACTATGGCTACACCTTC. Translated: CASSYRGQGANYGYTF.

This clonotype was seen repeatedly, ten times or more. V and J are TRBV3-1 and TRBJ1-2; D unresolved. The CDR3 contains 13 residues. Trimming left V 7 bases short and J 8 bases short, with 17 bases between. The germline V gene encodes CDR1 LGHDT and CDR2 YNNKEL (reference sequence). The CDR3 sequence is CASTLLGTEGYTF. The CDR3 DNA reads as TGTGCCAGCACTCTGCTAGGCACCGAGGGCTACACCTTC.

The CDR3, as DNA: TGTGCCAGCAGTTCGGGCAGGGGACCCCTATCTGGCTACACCTTC. Protein: CASSSGRGPLSGYTF. This sequence joins TRBV5-6 and TRBJ1-2, with a tentative D call TRBD1 (6 bases). Looked up from germline, CDR1 is SGHDT and CDR2 is YYEEEE. Trimming cost V 5 bases and J 7 bases, with 21 bases left between them. This CDR3 contains 15 residues.

Many counts were recorded for this clonotype. This sequence joins TRBV20-1 and TRBJ1-1; D might be TRBD1 (6 bases). The CDR3 runs to 13 residues. In germline, CDR1 is DFQATT, CDR2 SNEGSKA (reference sequence). V was cut by 6 bases and J by 5 bases, with 16 bases left in between. CDR3 coding DNA: TGCAGTGCCCCAACAGGGTCATCTACTGAAGCTTTCTTT. Its protein is CSAPTGSSTEAFF.

This chain links TRBV2 with TRBJ2-5; no firm D call. CDR1 is SNHLY, CDR2 FYNNEI, per germline. V lost 3 bases and J 0 bases, leaving 11 bases between the germline ends. This CDR3 is 15 amino acids long. The CDR3 DNA sequence: TGTGCCAGCAGTGAGTCCCCCACGTACCAAGAGACCCAGTACTTC. Protein sequence: CASSESPTYQETQYF.

The rearrangement links TRBV7-9 to TRBJ1-6; no reliable D call. Trimming cost V 3 bases and J 7 bases, with 10 bases left between them. The CDR3 spans 14 residues. Germline V gives CDR1 SEHNR, CDR2 FQNEAQ (reference sequence). CDR3 DNA: TGTGCCAGCAGCTTTGCCGGGCGGAATTCACCCCTCCACTTT. It yields the protein CASSFAGRNSPLHF.

V and J are TRBV5-1 and TRBJ2-3; possible D gene TRBD2, 6 bases. V was shortened by 3 bases and J by 2 bases, with 25 bases between the two germline ends. CDR3 size: 19 residues. Germline CDR1 SGHRS, CDR2 YFSETQ. The CDR3: CASSSPRSVFAGPTDTQYF. The CDR3 nucleotides read TGCGCCAGCAGCTCACCGCGGTCGGTCTTCGCGGGGCCCACAGATACGCAGTATTTT.

This sequence joins TRBV14 and TRBJ1-6; 8 nucleotides match TRBD1. Trimming cost V 2 bases and J 9 bases; bases outside gene matches: 12. CDR1 is SGHDN, CDR2 FVKESK, per germline. CDR3 length equals 17 residues. In nucleotides, the CDR3 is TGTGCCAGCAGCCAAAATCTCCCGACAGGGGAAGGTTCACCCCTCCACTTT. This codes for CASSQNLPTGEGSPLHF. Based on the CDR3 plus reference TRBV14 and TRBJ1-6, the full variable domain is EAGVTQFPSHSVIEKGQTVTLRCDPISGHDNLYWYRRVMGKEIKFLLHFVKESKQDESGMPNNRFLAERTGGTYSTLKVQPAELEDSGVYFCASSQNLPTGEGSPLHFGNGTRLTVT.

The table lists this clonotype with a few counts. V is TRBV7-6 and J is TRBJ2-2, with a possible D match to TRBD1 (6 bases). This CDR3 is 16 amino acids long. V was clipped by 5 bases and J by 0 bases, with 13 bases between them. Germline-derived CDR1 and CDR2 are SGHVS and FNYEAQ. The DNA of the CDR3 is TGTGCCAGCAGCCGTTTGGGACAAGCGAACACCGGGGAGCTGTTTTTT. This gives the protein CASSRLGQANTGELFF.

This clonotype was detected many times. CDR3 protein: CASSEPGGYYGYTF. The CDR3 coding sequence is TGTGCCAGCAGTGAGCCCGGTGGATACTATGGCTACACCTTC. The V call is TRBV6-6, the J call TRBJ1-2; unclear D gene. The CDR3 is 14 amino acids. Germline CDR1 and CDR2: MNHNY and SVGAGI (reference sequence). The V gene lost 5 bases and the J gene lost 3 bases, with 13 bases spanning the gap.

This clonotype came up a few times. CDR3 amino acids: CASRQSAGDTDTQYF. CDR3 in DNA: TGCGCCAGCAGACAGAGCGCGGGGGACACAGATACGCAGTATTTT. The gene calls are TRBV5-1 and TRBJ2-3, with 7 bases identical to TRBD2. The CDR3 loop spans 15 amino acids. CDR1 SGHRS and CDR2 YFSETQ come from the germline V gene. V shed 5 bases, J shed 2 bases, and the junction held 8 bases outside the gene matches.

This clonotype was detected only a few times. V is TRBV24-1 and J is TRBJ1-2; D may be TRBD1 (5 bases). The V end was cut by 1 base, the J end by 6 bases, with 8 bases between. This CDR3 is built from 13 residues. The germline CDR1 and CDR2 sequences are KGHDR and SFDVKD. Here the CDR3 reads CATSDFTGDGYTF. The CDR3 nucleotides read TGTGCCACCAGTGATTTTACGGGGGATGGCTACACCTTC.

V and J are TRBV6-5 and TRBJ1-5, with D maybe TRBD1 (5 bases). The CDR3 is 15 residues long. Trimming took 4 bases from V and 4 from J, leaving 14 bases between them. The germline V gene encodes CDR1 MNHEY and CDR2 SVGAGI. CDR3 amino acids: CASSSRQGPNQPQHF. The CDR3 DNA follows: TGTGCCAGCAGTTCTCGTCAGGGACCGAATCAGCCCCAGCATTTT.

This clonotype was counted between two and nine times. This chain links TRBV4-1 with TRBJ1-1, with 7 bases identical to TRBD1. Unmatched junction bases numbered 10, after V lost 5 bases and J lost 1 base. Germline CDR1 and CDR2: MGHRA and YSYEKL. The CDR3 length is 16 residues. The CDR3 loop reads CASSNGQVRRNTEAFF. CDR3 in DNA: TGCGCCAGCAGCAACGGACAGGTACGGAGGAACACTGAAGCTTTCTTT.

The chain couples TRBV5-1 to TRBJ2-7; 11 positions match TRBD1. Looked up from germline, CDR1 is SGHRS and CDR2 is YFSETQ. The CDR3 extends over 18 amino acids. With 4 bases clipped from V and 2 bases from J, the junction kept 14 bases outside the gene matches. The CDR3 sequence is CASSPAWAGQGGPYEQYF. CDR3 sequence (DNA): TGCGCCAGCAGCCCAGCTTGGGCGGGACAGGGGGGCCCCTACGAGCAGTACTTC.

This clonotype was counted only a few times. V gene TRBV24-1 combines with J gene TRBJ1-1; no clear D gene. The germline gives CDR1 KGHDR, CDR2 SFDVKD. CDR3 length equals 11 residues. Trimming removed 2 bases at V and 6 bases at J, with 3 bases between. The CDR3 nucleotides are TGTGCCACCAGTGATTCCCCTGAAGCTTTCTTT. Translating gives CATSDSPEAFF.